These T cell receptor beta chains were read from a single sample in a study of Ad26.COV2.S vaccination and SARS-CoV-2 variants. Here immunoSEQ multiplex PCR was the method, and the copy in TCRdb shows in-frame clones only, minus some. The sample lists 300,000 to 450,000 clones, about 90% occurring once. The sequenced sample was peripheral blood, obtained after recovery from COVID-19. The receptor set was obtained from a human donor who had recovered from COVID-19. Each CDR3 is given without its conserved first and last residue. D genes are given only for firm matches.

D,J,V,CDR3
TRBD1,TRBJ2-1,TRBV5-6,ASSSLTGGYPKQF
NA,TRBJ1-5,TRBV18,ASSLKRGLSFNQPQH
NA,TRBJ1-1,TRBV11-2,ASSLGPGSEAF
NA,TRBJ2-2,TRBV10-2,ATRSGGQTGRVDTGELF
TRBD1,TRBJ1-4,TRBV5-1,ASSQGEEKLF
TRBD1,TRBJ1-6,TRBV6-5,ASTDRLYNSPLH
TRBD1,TRBJ1-1,TRBV6-5,ASSSEGAPGTEAF
NA,TRBJ1-1,TRBV5-1,ASSPNSGLPFDRENTEAF
NA,TRBJ2-1,TRBV7-8,ASSLDRGMGNEQF
NA,TRBJ1-2,TRBV7-8,ASSLEANYGYT